This T cell receptor (beta chain) emerged from a study of T-cell memory formation after mild COVID-19. Turning to the study itself: Clusters of TCRs were largely donor specific.

The CDR3 loop spans 19 amino acids. Germline V gives CDR1 ENHRY, CDR2 SYGVKD. The ends lost 2 bases at V and 7 bases at J; junction bases unmatched: 19. TCRdb redid the calling of the 5' RACE reads with MiXCR, one entry per CDR3 protein. The data show under 450,000 distinct CDR3 sequences, 23% seen once. Study-wide results and limits: Clones contracting over day 15 to 85 were CD4/CD8 balanced, with later expanders leaning CD4+.

In regard to this clonotype: Its antigen is currently unknown.

The chain recombines TRBV10-3 with TRBJ2-1; 8 bases agree with TRBD2. Sequencing was carried out using PBMCs or a T cell subset sorted from them (not recorded which). The sequence was obtained from an adult woman who had mild COVID-19 (a few samples of this study predate the infection). Cell type and time point are not known. CDR3 loop: CAISEPLGLSGSFTNEQFF. In DNA, the CDR3 is TGTGCCATCAGTGAGCCCCTGGGACTCAGCGGGAGTTTCACAAATGAGCAGTTCTTC.